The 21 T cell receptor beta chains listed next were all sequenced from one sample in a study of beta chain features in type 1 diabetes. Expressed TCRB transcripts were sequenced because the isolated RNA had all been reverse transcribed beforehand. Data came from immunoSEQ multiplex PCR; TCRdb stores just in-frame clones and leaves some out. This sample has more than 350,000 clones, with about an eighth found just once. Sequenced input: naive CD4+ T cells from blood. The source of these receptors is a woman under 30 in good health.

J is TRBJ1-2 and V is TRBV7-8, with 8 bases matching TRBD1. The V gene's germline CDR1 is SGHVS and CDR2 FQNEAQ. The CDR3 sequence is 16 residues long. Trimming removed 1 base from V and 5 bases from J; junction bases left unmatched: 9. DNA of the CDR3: TGTGCCAGCAGCTTAGGTACCTCCGGGACAGGATATGGCTACACCTTC. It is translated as CASSLGTSGTGYGYTF.

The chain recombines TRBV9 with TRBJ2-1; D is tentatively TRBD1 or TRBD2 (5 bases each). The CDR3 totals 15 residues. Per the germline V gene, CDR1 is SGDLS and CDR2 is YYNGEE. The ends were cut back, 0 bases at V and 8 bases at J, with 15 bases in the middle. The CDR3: CASSVAGTVSDEQFF. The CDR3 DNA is TGTGCCAGCAGCGTAGCGGGGACGGTTTCGGATGAGCAGTTCTTC.

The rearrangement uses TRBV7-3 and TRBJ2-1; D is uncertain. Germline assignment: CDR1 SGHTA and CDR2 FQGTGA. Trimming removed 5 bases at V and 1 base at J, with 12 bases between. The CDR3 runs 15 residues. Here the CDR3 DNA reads TGTGCCAGCAGCCCCATTCAAGGTTCCTACAATGAGCAGTTCTTC. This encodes CASSPIQGSYNEQFF.

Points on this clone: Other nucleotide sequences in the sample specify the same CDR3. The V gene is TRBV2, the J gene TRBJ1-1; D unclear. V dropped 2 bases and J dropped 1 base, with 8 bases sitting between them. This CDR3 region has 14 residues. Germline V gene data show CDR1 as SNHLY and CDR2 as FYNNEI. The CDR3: CASSERRGNTEAFF. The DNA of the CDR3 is TGTGCCAGCAGTGAAAGACGAGGGAACACTGAAGCTTTCTTT.

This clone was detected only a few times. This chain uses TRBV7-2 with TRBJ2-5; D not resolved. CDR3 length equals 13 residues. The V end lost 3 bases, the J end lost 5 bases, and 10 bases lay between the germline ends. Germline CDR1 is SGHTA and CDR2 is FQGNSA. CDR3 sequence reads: CASSLAWRETQYF. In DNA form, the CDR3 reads TGTGCCAGCAGCTTGGCCTGGCGGGAGACCCAGTACTTC.

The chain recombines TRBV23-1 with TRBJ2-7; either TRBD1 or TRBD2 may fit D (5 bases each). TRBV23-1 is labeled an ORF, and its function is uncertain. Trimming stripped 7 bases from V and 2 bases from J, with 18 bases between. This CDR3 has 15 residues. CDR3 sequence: CASTFWDRQTYEQYV. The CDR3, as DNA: TGCGCCAGCACCTTTTGGGACCGACAAACCTACGAGCAGTACGTC.

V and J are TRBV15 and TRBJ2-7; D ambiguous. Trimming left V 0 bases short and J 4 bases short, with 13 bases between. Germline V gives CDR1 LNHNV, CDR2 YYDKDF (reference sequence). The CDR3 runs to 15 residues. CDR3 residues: CATSRDVGDSYEQYF. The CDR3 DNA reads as TGTGCCACCAGCAGAGATGTTGGGGATAGTTACGAGCAGTACTTC. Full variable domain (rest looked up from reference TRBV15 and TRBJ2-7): DAMVIQNPRYQVTQFGKPVTLSCSQTLNHNVMYWYQQKSSQAPKLLFHYYDKDFNNEADTPDNFQSRRPNTSFCFLDIRSPGLGDTAMYLCATSRDVGDSYEQYFGPGTRLTVT.

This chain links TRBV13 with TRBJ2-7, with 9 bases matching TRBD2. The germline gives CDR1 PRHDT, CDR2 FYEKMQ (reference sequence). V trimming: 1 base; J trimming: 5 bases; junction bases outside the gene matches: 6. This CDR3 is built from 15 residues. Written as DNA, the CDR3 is TGTGCCAGCAGCTTAGTGGCGGGAGGGCCCAACGAGCAGTACTTC. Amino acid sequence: CASSLVAGGPNEQYF.

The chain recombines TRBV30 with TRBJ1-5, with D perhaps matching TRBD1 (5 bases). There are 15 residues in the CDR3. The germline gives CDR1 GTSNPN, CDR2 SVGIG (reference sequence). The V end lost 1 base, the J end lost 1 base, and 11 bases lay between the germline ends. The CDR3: CAWSEQDLSNQPQHF. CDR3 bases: TGTGCCTGGAGTGAACAGGATCTGAGCAATCAGCCCCAGCATTTT.

CDR3: CASGPVGRDTEAFF. CDR3 nucleotides: TGCGCCAGCGGACCGGTCGGGCGGGACACTGAAGCTTTCTTT. The chain uses TRBV5-1 and TRBJ1-1; D ambiguous. Germline CDR1 and CDR2: SGHRS and YFSETQ. V dropped 7 bases and J dropped 3 bases, with 16 bases sitting between them. This CDR3 comprises 14 residues.

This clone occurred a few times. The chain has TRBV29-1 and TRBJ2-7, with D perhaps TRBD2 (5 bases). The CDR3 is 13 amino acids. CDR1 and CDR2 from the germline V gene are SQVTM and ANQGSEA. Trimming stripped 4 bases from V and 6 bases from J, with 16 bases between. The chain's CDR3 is CSVGTGTRGEQYF. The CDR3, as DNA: TGCAGCGTTGGAACCGGTACTCGGGGCGAGCAGTACTTC.

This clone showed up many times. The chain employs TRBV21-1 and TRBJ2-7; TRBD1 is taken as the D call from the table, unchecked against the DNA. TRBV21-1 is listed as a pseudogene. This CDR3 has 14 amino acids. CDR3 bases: TGTGCCAGCTCGGGGACAGGAAGTCCCTACGAGCAGTACGTC. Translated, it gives CASSGTGSPYEQYV.

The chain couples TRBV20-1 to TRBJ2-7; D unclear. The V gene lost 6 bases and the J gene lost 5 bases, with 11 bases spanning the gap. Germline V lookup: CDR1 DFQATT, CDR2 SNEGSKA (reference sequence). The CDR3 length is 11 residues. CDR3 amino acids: CSATFRDEQYV. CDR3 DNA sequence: TGCAGTGCCACGTTCCGGGACGAGCAGTACGTC.

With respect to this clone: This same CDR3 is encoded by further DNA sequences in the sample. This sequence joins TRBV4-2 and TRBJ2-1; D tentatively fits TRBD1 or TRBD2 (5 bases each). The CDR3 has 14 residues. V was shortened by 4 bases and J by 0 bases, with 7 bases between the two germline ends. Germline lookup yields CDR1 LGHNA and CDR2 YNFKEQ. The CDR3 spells CASSRGSSYNEQFF. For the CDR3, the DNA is TGTGCCAGCAGCCGGGGGAGCTCCTACAATGAGCAGTTCTTC.

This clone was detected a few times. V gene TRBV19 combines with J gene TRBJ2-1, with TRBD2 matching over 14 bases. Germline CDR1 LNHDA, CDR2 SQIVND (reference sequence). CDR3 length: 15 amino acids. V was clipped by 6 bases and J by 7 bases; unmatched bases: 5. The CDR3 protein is CASRTGTSGRNEQFF. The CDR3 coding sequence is TGTGCCAGTAGAACTGGGACTAGCGGGAGAAATGAGCAGTTCTTC.

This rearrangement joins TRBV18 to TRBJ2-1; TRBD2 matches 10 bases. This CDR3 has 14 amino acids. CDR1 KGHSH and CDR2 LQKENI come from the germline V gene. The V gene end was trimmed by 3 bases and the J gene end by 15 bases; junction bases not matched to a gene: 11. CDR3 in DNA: TGTGCCAGCTCACCGGTTGAGCCCCAGCGGGAGGGGTTCTTC. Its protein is CASSPVEPQREGFF.

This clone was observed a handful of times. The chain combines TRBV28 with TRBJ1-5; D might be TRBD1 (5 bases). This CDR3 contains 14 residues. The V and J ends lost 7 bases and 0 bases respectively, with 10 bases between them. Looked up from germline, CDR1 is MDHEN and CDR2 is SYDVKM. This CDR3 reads CASIKGYSNQPQHF. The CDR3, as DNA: TGTGCCAGCATTAAGGGGTATAGCAATCAGCCCCAGCATTTT.

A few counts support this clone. The CDR3 here is CASNDGRLNNEQFF. The CDR3 region has the DNA TGTGCCAGCAACGACGGGAGGTTGAACAATGAGCAGTTCTTC. The J gene is TRBJ2-1, the V gene TRBV7-3; 7 positions agree with TRBD2. The germline CDR1 and CDR2 sequences are SGHTA and FQGTGA. This CDR3 is 14 amino acids long. The V gene end was trimmed by 7 bases and the J gene end by 5 bases; junction bases not matched to a gene: 8.

CDR3 DNA sequence: TGTGCCATCAGCCCGTCTGATCAGAGCAATCAGCCCCAGCATTTT. Encoded protein: CAISPSDQSNQPQHF. The chain recombines TRBV10-3 with TRBJ1-5; D remains unclear. CDR3 length equals 15 residues. CDR1 and CDR2 from the germline V gene are ENHRY and SYGVKD. V lost 6 bases and J 1 base, leaving 13 bases between the germline ends.

The DNA of the CDR3 is TGTGCCAGCGACAGCAGAGACTCCTACGAGCAGTACGTC. Protein product: CASDSRDSYEQYV. The V gene is TRBV2, the J gene TRBJ2-7; D might be TRBD1 (5 bases). CDR1 is SNHLY, CDR2 FYNNEI, per germline. V was shortened by 8 bases and J by 0 bases, with 11 bases between the two germline ends. This CDR3 comprises 13 residues.

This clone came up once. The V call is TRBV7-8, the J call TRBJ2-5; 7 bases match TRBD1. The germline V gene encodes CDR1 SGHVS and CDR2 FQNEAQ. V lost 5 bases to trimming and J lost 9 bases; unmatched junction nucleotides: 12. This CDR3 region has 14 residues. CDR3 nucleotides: TGTGCCAGCAGCCCGTCGAAACAGGGGTTCGCCCAGTACTTC. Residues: CASSPSKQGFAQYF.